A selection of T cell receptor beta chains follows, all from one sample in a study of T cells after yellow fever vaccination. One entry per CDR3 protein results from TCRdb running MiXCR on the 5' RACE reads. The sample yields about 130,000 distinct CDR3 sequences, over 8% seen once. The source was CD8+ T cells sorted from PBMCs, collected on the day of the yellow fever booster vaccination. The receptors originated from a young man who received the YFV17D yellow fever vaccine. The CDR3 runs from the conserved cysteine through the conserved F or W. The order of the fields is V gene, D gene, clone size, J gene, CDR3 DNA, CDR3 protein. D genes are given only for firm matches. Clone size is not always given. Where it is, it says once, few, many or a class for expanded clones.

TRBV27,-,few,TRBJ1-5,TGTGCCAGCAGTCCGAGGACGGAACGCAATCAGCCCCAGCATTTT,CASSPRTERNQPQHF
TRBV7-9,-,few,TRBJ2-3,TGTGCCAGCAGCTTGGACGATCCGCAGTATTTT,CASSLDDPQYF
TRBV15,-,many,TRBJ1-1,TGTGCCACCAGCAGAGATACCATGAACACTGAAGCTTTCTTT,CATSRDTMNTEAFF
TRBV24-1,-,-,TRBJ2-5,TGTGCCACCAGTGATTTGTCGGATCAGGGTGGGGAGACCCAGTACTTC,CATSDLSDQGGETQYF
TRBV4-1,-,few,TRBJ2-2,TGCGCCAGCAGCCAAGCAGGAAGGGTTGTAACCGGGGAGCTGTTTTTT,CASSQAGRVVTGELFF
TRBV9,-,many,TRBJ1-4,TGTGCCAGCAGCGATGGGGGGGCCTCTAATGAAAAACTGTTTTTT,CASSDGGASNEKLFF
TRBV11-2,-,few,TRBJ2-5,TGTGCCAGCAGAGCGGAGGGTTTCGGGGAAGAGACCCAGTACTTC,CASRAEGFGEETQYF
TRBV6-5,-,few,TRBJ2-5,TGTGCCAGCAGTACCCGACAGGAGCAAGAGACCCAGTACTTC,CASSTRQEQETQYF
TRBV20-1,-,-,TRBJ1-2,TGCAGTGCTAGGGAGTATGGCTACACCTTC,CSAREYGYTF
TRBV2,-,-,TRBJ1-1,TGTGCCCTGGGGGATTGGGGGAAACCTGAAGCTTTCTTT,CALGDWGKPEAFF
TRBV18,TRBD1,-,TRBJ1-1,TGTGCCAGCTCACCAAGTTGGACAGGGGGCTTGGCTTTCTTT,CASSPSWTGGLAFF
TRBV27,-,few,TRBJ2-7,TGTGCCAGCACCCCCGGGGACTCCTACGAGCAGTACTTC,CASTPGDSYEQYF
TRBV6-2/TRBV6-3,TRBD1,few,TRBJ1-1,TGTGCCAGCAGTTCGGCAGGGGGCTACACTGAAGCTTTCTTT,CASSSAGGYTEAFF
TRBV5-1,TRBD1,many,TRBJ2-7,TGCGCCAGCAGCCCGGACGACAGGGTTGCCGAGCAGTACTTC,CASSPDDRVAEQYF